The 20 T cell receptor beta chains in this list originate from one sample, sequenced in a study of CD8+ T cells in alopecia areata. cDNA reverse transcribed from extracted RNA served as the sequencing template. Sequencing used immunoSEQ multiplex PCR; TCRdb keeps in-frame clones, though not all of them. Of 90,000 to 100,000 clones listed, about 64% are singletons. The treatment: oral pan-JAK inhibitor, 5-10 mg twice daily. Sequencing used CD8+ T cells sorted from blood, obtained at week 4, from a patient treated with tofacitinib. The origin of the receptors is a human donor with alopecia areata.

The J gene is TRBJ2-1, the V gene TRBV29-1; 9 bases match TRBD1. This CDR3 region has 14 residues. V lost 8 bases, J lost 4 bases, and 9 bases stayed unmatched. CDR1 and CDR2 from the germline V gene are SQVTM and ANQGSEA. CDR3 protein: CSSLQGALYNEQFF. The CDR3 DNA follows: TGCAGCTCGCTACAGGGGGCACTATACAATGAGCAGTTCTTC.

The CDR3 bases are TGTGCCAGCAGCCCAAGGGGAGGCGAGACCCAGTACTTC. It is translated as CASSPRGGETQYF. The rearrangement links TRBV5-6 to TRBJ2-5; D is possibly TRBD2 (6 bases). Germline loops: CDR1 SGHDT, CDR2 YYEEEE. The V and J ends lost 4 bases and 5 bases respectively, with 12 bases between them. The CDR3 is 13 amino acids.

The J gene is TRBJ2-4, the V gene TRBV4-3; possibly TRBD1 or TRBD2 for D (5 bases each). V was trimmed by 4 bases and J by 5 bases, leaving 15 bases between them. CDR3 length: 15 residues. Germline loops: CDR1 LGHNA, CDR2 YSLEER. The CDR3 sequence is CASSLGRGPENIQYF. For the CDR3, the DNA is TGCGCCAGCAGCCTCGGTCGGGGACCAGAAAACATTCAGTACTTC.

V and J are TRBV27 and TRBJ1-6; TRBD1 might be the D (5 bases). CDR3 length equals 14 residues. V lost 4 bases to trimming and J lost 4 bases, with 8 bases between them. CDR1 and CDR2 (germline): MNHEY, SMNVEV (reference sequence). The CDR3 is CASSSGLYNSPLHF. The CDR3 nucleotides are TGTGCCAGCAGTTCGGGACTGTATAATTCACCCCTCCACTTT.

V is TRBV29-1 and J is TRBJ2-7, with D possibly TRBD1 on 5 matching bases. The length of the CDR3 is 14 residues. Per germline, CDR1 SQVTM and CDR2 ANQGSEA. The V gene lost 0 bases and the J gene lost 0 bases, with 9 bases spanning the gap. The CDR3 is CSVEDSDSSYEQYF. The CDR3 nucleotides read TGCAGCGTTGAAGACAGTGACAGCTCCTACGAGCAGTACTTC.

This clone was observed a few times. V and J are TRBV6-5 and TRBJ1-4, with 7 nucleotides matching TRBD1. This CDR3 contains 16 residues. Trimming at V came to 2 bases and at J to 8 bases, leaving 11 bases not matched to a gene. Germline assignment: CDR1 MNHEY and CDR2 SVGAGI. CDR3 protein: CASSYQVEGAREKLFF. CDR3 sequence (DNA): TGTGCCAGCAGTTACCAGGTTGAGGGGGCGCGCGAAAAACTGTTTTTT.

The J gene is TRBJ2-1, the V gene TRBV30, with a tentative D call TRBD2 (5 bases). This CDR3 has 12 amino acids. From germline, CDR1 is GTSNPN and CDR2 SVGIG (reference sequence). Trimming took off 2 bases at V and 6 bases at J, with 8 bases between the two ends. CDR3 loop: CAWSTGSNEQFF. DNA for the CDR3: TGTGCCTGGAGTACTGGGAGCAATGAGCAGTTCTTC.

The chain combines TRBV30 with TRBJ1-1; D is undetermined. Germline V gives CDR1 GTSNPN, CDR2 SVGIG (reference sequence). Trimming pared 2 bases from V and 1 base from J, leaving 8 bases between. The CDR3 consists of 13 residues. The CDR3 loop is CAWSRITNTEAFF. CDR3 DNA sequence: TGTGCCTGGAGTAGAATTACGAACACTGAAGCTTTCTTT.

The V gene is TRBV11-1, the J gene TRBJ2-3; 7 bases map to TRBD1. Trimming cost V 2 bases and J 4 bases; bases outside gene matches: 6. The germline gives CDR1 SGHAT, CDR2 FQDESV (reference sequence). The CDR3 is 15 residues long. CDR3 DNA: TGTGCCAGCAGCTTATCGACAGGGATCCCAGATACGCAGTATTTT. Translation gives CASSLSTGIPDTQYF.

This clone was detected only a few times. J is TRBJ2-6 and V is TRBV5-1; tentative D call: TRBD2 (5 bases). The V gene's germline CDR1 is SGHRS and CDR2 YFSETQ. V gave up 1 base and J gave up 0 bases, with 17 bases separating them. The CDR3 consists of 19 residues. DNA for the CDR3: TGCGCCAGCAGCTTGTCGGGCGGGTTCCCCGACTCTGGGGCCAACGTCCTGACTTTC. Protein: CASSLSGGFPDSGANVLTF.

CDR3 nucleotides: TGTGCCAGCAGCTTAAGCCCCTCGGGGGGCTCCTACGAGCAGTACTTC. Its protein product is CASSLSPSGGSYEQYF. The chain employs TRBV7-2 and TRBJ2-7; TRBD2 matches at 7 bases. CDR3 size: 16 residues. Germline CDR1 reads SGHTA; CDR2 reads FQGNSA. Trimming cost V 2 bases and J 0 bases; bases outside gene matches: 7.

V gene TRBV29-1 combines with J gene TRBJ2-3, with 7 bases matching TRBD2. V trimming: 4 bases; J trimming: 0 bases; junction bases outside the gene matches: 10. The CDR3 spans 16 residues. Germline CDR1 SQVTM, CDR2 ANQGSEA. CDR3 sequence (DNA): TGCAGCGTTGTCTACAGAGCGGGGCGGAGCACAGATACGCAGTATTTT. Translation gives CSVVYRAGRSTDTQYF.

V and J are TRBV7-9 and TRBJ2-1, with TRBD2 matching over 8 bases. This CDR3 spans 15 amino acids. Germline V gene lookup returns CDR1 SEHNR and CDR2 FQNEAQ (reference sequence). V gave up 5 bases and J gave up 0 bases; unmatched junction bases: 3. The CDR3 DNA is TGTGCCAGCAGCCCCAGCGGGAGCTCCTACAATGAGCAGTTCTTC. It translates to CASSPSGSSYNEQFF.

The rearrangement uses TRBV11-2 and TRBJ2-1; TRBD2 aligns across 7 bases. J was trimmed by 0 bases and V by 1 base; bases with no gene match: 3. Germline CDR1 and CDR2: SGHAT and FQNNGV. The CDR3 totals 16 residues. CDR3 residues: CASSLVGGGSYNEQFF. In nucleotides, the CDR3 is TGTGCCAGCAGCTTAGTTGGCGGGGGCTCCTACAATGAGCAGTTCTTC.

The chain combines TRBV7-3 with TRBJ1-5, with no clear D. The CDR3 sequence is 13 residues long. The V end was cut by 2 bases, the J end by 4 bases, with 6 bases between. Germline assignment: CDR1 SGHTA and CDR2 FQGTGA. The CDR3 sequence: CASSLGLNQPQHF. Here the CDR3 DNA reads TGTGCCAGCAGCTTAGGGCTAAATCAGCCCCAGCATTTT.

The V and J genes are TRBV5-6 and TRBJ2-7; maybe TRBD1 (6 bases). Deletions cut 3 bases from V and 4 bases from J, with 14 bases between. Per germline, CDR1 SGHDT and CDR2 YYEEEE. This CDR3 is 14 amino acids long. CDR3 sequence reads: CASSYRDTLYEQYF. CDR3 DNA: TGTGCCAGCAGCTACCGGGACACATTATACGAGCAGTACTTC.

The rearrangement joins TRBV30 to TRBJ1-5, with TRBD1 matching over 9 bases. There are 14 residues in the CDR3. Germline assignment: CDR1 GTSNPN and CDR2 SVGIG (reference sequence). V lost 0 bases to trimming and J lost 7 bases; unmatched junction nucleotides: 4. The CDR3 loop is CAWSVGQGRQPQHF. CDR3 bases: TGTGCCTGGAGTGTGGGACAGGGAAGACAGCCCCAGCATTTT.

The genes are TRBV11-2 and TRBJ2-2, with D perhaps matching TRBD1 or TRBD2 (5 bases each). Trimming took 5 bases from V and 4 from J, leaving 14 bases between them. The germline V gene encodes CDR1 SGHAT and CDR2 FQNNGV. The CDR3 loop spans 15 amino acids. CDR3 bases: TGTGCCAGCAGCAGCACCGGGGCGTTCACCGGGGAGCTGTTTTTT. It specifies CASSSTGAFTGELFF.

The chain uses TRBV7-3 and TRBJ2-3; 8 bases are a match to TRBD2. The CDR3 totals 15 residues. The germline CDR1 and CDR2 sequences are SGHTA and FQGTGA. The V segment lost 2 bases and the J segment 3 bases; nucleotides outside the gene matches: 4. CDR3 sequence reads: CASSLGVAGTDTQYF. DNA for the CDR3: TGTGCCAGCAGCTTAGGAGTAGCGGGAACAGATACGCAGTATTTT. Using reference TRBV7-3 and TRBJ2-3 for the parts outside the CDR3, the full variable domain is GAGVSQTPSNKVTEKGKYVELRCDPISGHTALYWYRQSLGQGPEFLIYFQGTGAADDSGLPNDRFFAVRPEGSVSTLKIQRTERGDSAVYLCASSLGVAGTDTQYFGPGTRLTVL.

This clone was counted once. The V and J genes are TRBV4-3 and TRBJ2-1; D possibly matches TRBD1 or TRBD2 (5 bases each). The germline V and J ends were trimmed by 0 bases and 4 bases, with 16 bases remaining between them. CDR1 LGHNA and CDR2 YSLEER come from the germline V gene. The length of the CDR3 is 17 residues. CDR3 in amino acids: CASSQDVSVGVYNEQFF. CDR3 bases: TGCGCCAGCAGCCAAGATGTCAGCGTGGGGGTATACAATGAGCAGTTCTTC.